The T cell receptor (beta chain) described here comes from a study of CD8 T cell repertoires and HIV-1 epitope variants. In the study overall: Each of Twenty-five Gag and Nef epitope peptides stimulated a separate culture. Tested: three Gag epitope families, Nef HW9 and YT9. Separate from the cultures, 1M uncultured T cells served as baseline.

Comment on this clone: Its specificity is unknown.

Study-level findings and limits: The TAALDMSHF plasma variant had no responses, unlike KF9 (roughly 5 clonotypes) and HW9 (one).

This CDR3 contains 14 residues. V was trimmed by 2 bases and J by 0 bases, leaving 6 bases between them. The germline CDR1 and CDR2 sequences are SGHNT and YYREEE (reference sequence). Here immunoSEQ multiplex PCR was the method, and the copy in TCRdb shows in-frame clones only, minus some. The data hold about 5,000 clones, with around two thirds observed a single time. Sequencing used cultured CD8+ T cells derived from PBMCs. The TCR sequence derives from a male donor with HIV. V and J are TRBV5-4 and TRBJ2-1, with D maybe TRBD2 (5 bases). CDR3 coding DNA: TGTGCCAGCAGCTTCGGGGACTCCTACAATGAGCAGTTCTTC. Amino acids: CASSFGDSYNEQFF.